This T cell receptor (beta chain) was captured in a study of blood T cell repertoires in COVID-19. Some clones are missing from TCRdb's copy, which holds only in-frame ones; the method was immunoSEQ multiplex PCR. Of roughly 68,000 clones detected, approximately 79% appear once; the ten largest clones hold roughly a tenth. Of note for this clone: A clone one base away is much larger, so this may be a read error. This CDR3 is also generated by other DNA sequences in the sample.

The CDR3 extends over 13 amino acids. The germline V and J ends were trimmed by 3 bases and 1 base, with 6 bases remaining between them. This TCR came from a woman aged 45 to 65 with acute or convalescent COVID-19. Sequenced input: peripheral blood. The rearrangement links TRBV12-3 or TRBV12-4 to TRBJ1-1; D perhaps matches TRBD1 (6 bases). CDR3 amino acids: CASSFRGNTEAFF. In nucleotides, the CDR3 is TGTGCCAGCAGTTTCAGGGGGAACACTGAAGCTTTCTTT.